Here is one T cell receptor (beta chain) with its context. Its target is not known. Expressed TCRB transcripts got sequenced, as all isolated RNA was reverse transcribed. The protocol was immunoSEQ multiplex PCR, while the TCRdb copy is restricted to in-frame clones and leaves out a portion. The sample includes hundreds of thousands of clones, 10% to 15% of them seen just once. This entry belongs to a study of beta chain features in type 1 diabetes. J was trimmed by 7 bases and V by 4 bases; bases with no gene match: 6. Per the germline V gene, CDR1 is SGDLS and CDR2 is YYNGEE. CDR3 length: 14 residues. Findings of the study overall: PCR might show a preference for shorter templates, equally across patients and controls.

Specimen: naive CD4+ T cells from blood. The chain carries TRBV9 and TRBJ1-3, with 9 bases fitting TRBD1. This TCR derives from a man aged 18 to 30 in good health. The CDR3 DNA reads as TGTGCCAGCAGCATACGGACAGGGGAGAACACCATATATTTT. This encodes CASSIRTGENTIYF.